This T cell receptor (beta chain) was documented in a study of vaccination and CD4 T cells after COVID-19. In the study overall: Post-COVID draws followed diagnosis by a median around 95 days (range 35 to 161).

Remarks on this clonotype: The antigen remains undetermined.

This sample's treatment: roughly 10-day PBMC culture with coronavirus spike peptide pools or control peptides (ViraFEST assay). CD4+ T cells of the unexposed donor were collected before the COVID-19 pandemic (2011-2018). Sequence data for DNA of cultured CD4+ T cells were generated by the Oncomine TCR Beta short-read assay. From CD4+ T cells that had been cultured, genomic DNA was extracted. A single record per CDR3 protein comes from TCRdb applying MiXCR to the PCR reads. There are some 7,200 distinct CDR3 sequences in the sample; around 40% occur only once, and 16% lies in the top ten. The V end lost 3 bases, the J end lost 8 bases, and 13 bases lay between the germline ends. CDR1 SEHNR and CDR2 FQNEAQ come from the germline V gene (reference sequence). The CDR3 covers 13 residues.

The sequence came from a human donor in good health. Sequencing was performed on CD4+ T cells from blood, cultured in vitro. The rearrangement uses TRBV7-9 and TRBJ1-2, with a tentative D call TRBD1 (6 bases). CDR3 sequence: CASSLGDMGGYTF. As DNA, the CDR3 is TGTGCCAGCAGCTTGGGGGACATGGGAGGCTACACCTTC.